This passage covers 22 T cell receptor beta chains from one sample sequenced in a study of cytomegalovirus exposure and HLA in healthy donors. 60 Vbeta and 13 Jbeta primers were used in PCR. Sequencing was performed with immunoSEQ multiplex PCR; in TCRdb, only in-frame clones are kept and a portion is missing. Of under 250,000 clones listed, over 70% are singletons. Sequenced material: PBMCs. The receptors were gathered from a boy aged 2 to 9 in good health and CMV-seronegative.

The chain recombines TRBV5-4 with TRBJ1-1; a weak D match, TRBD1 (5 bases). Germline assignment: CDR1 SGHNT and CDR2 YYREEE (reference sequence). This CDR3 spans 13 amino acids. V lost 7 bases and J lost 5, with 15 bases in between. The CDR3 DNA reads as TGTGCCAGCTGCATTTTCGGGGGGACTGAAGCTTTCTTT. Amino acids: CASCIFGGTEAFF. The variable domain in full, with the rest retrieved from reference TRBV5-4 and TRBJ1-1, is ETGVTQSPTHLIKTRGQQVTLRCSSQSGHNTVSWYQQALGQGPQFIFQYYREEENGRGNFPPRFSGLQFPNYSSELNVNALELDDSALYLCASCIFGGTEAFFGQGTRLTVV.

V and J are TRBV5-4 and TRBJ2-1; no clear D. With 1 base removed from V and 0 bases from J, the gap between germline ends came to 11 bases. CDR1 SGHNT and CDR2 YYREEE come from the germline V gene (reference sequence). This CDR3 has 16 residues. DNA of the CDR3: TGTGCCAGCAGCTTGTCGATCTGGAGCTCCTACAATGAGCAGTTCTTC. As protein: CASSLSIWSSYNEQFF. Full variable domain (rest looked up from reference TRBV5-4 and TRBJ2-1): ETGVTQSPTHLIKTRGQQVTLRCSSQSGHNTVSWYQQALGQGPQFIFQYYREEENGRGNFPPRFSGLQFPNYSSELNVNALELDDSALYLCASSLSIWSSYNEQFFGPGTRLTVL.

This chain uses TRBV19 with TRBJ2-1; D gene unclear. The CDR3 length is 11 residues. The V gene lost 5 bases and the J gene lost 5 bases, with 4 bases spanning the gap. The germline gives CDR1 LNHDA, CDR2 SQIVND (reference sequence). The CDR3 reads CASSQNNEQFF. Written as DNA, the CDR3 is TGTGCCAGTAGTCAGAACAATGAGCAGTTCTTC.

The V gene is TRBV19, the J gene TRBJ1-3; 8 nucleotides agree with TRBD1. This CDR3 contains 14 residues. Trimming took 6 bases from V and 1 from J; bases not matched to a gene: 2. From germline, CDR1 is LNHDA and CDR2 SQIVND (reference sequence). The CDR3 DNA follows: TGTGCCAGTAGATGGGACAGGTCTGGAAACACCATATATTTT. Amino acids: CASRWDRSGNTIYF.

The chain has TRBV19 and TRBJ1-1, with D maybe TRBD1 (6 bases). Germline CDR1 is LNHDA and CDR2 is SQIVND (reference sequence). This CDR3 has 12 residues. V lost 5 bases to trimming and J lost 6 bases, with 10 bases between them. CDR3 bases: TGTGCCAGTAGTCTAGGGGGGCCTGAAGCTTTCTTT. Encoded protein: CASSLGGPEAFF.

The chain employs TRBV27 and TRBJ2-5; D is perhaps TRBD2 (6 bases). CDR3 size: 16 residues. The ends were cut back, 0 bases at V and 2 bases at J, with 13 bases in the middle. CDR1 and CDR2 from the germline V gene are MNHEY and SMNVEV (reference sequence). CDR3 bases: TGTGCCAGCAGTTTATCCGTGGGACTGACGCAAGAGACCCAGTACTTC. Its protein product is CASSLSVGLTQETQYF.

This chain links TRBV6-5 with TRBJ2-5, with D possibly TRBD1 on 6 matching bases. Germline CDR1 and CDR2: MNHEY and SVGAGI. This CDR3 is built from 14 residues. The ends were cut back, 2 bases at V and 1 base at J, with 8 bases in the middle. The CDR3 region is CASSYPDSQETQYF. The DNA for the CDR3 is TGTGCCAGCAGTTACCCGGACAGCCAAGAGACCCAGTACTTC.

The chain combines TRBV5-5 with TRBJ2-7; 7 nucleotides line up with TRBD1. The CDR3 extends over 13 amino acids. V dropped 6 bases and J dropped 5; count of bases not matched to a gene: 8. Germline-derived CDR1 and CDR2 are SGHKS and YYEKEE (reference sequence). CDR3 DNA: TGTGCCAGCACGGGGACAGTCCGAGACGAGCAGTACTTC. This encodes CASTGTVRDEQYF.

The rearrangement links TRBV6-5 to TRBJ2-3, with 7 positions matching TRBD2. The CDR3 totals 16 residues. J gave up 4 bases and V 1 base, and 8 bases lay outside the gene matches. Germline V gene sequence: CDR1 MNHEY, CDR2 SVGAGI. CDR3 amino acids: CASSYLAGVVADTQYF. The CDR3 DNA sequence: TGTGCCAGCAGTTACTTGGCGGGAGTTGTGGCAGATACGCAGTATTTT.

The J gene is TRBJ2-5, the V gene TRBV13; maybe TRBD1 (6 bases). Trimming cost V 1 base and J 5 bases, with 14 bases left between them. The germline gives CDR1 PRHDT, CDR2 FYEKMQ (reference sequence). The CDR3 spans 15 residues. CDR3 in amino acids: CASSLERGNAETQYF. The CDR3, as DNA: TGTGCCAGCAGCTTAGAAAGGGGGAACGCGGAGACCCAGTACTTC.

The chain employs TRBV5-4 and TRBJ2-2; 15 bases match TRBD2. J gave up 3 bases and V 1 base, and 7 bases lay outside the gene matches. CDR3 length: 19 residues. The V gene's germline CDR1 is SGHNT and CDR2 YYREEE (reference sequence). CDR3 in DNA: TGTGCCAGCAGCTTGATGGGACTAGCGGGAGGTAAGGACACCGGGGAGCTGTTTTTT. Amino acid sequence: CASSLMGLAGGKDTGELFF.

The chain links TRBV29-1 to TRBJ2-3; no firm D call. This CDR3 contains 16 residues. With 1 base removed from V and 0 bases from J, the gap between germline ends came to 14 bases. CDR1 and CDR2 from the germline V gene are SQVTM and ANQGSEA. As DNA, the CDR3 is TGCAGCGTTGAAGGAGGTCTTGATTTTAGCACAGATACGCAGTATTTT. Translation: CSVEGGLDFSTDTQYF.

V usage is TRBV6-4 and J usage is TRBJ1-5; no firm D call. This CDR3 is 13 amino acids long. Trimming took off 2 bases at V and 2 bases at J, with 4 bases between the two ends. Germline loops: CDR1 MRHNA, CDR2 SNTAGT. The DNA for the CDR3 is TGTGCCAGCAGTGACCTCGGCAATCAGCCCCAGCATTTT. It yields the protein CASSDLGNQPQHF.

The V gene is TRBV7-2, the J gene TRBJ2-3, with D possibly TRBD2 on 6 matching bases. Germline CDR1 and CDR2: SGHTA and FQGNSA. CDR3 length: 18 residues. V lost 4 bases, J lost 5 bases, and 25 bases lay in between. The CDR3 DNA reads as TGTGCCAGCAGCTCCCGGGGGATGGGACCCACGAAAAGAGATACGCAGTATTTT. Translating gives CASSSRGMGPTKRDTQYF. The complete variable domain, with remaining parts taken from reference TRBV7-2 and TRBJ2-3, reads GAGVSQSPSNKVTEKGKDVELRCDPISGHTALYWYRQSLGQGLEFLIYFQGNSAPDKSGLPSDRFSAERTGGSVSTLTIQRTQQEDSAVYLCASSSRGMGPTKRDTQYFGPGTRLTVL.

This clone appeared once. This chain links TRBV11-2 with TRBJ2-3; D possibly corresponds to TRBD2 (7 bases). V lost 5 bases to trimming and J lost 7 bases, with 19 bases between them. This CDR3 contains 15 residues. Per germline, CDR1 SGHAT and CDR2 FQNNGV. The CDR3 nucleotides read TGTGCCAGCAGCGAGGGACGGGGGGCCAGGAATACGCAGTATTTT. Its translation is CASSEGRGARNTQYF.

The rearrangement uses TRBV5-1 and TRBJ1-1; 8 bases fit TRBD1. This CDR3 is built from 16 residues. V shed 3 bases, J shed 0 bases, and the junction held 7 bases outside the gene matches. CDR1 is SGHRS, CDR2 YFSETQ, per germline. The CDR3 bases are TGCGCCAGCAGCTGGGGGAGGACAGGGCTGAACACTGAAGCTTTCTTT. Translation: CASSWGRTGLNTEAFF.

This clone was found once. The V gene is TRBV13, the J gene TRBJ2-7; 13 bases align to TRBD2. V shed 5 bases, J shed 5 bases, and the junction held 9 bases outside the gene matches. Germline CDR1 PRHDT, CDR2 FYEKMQ (reference sequence). This CDR3 comprises 16 residues. CDR3 region: CASSAGGTSGVNEQYF. DNA for the CDR3: TGTGCCAGCAGCGCGGGAGGGACTAGCGGGGTAAACGAGCAGTACTTC.

V usage is TRBV19 and J usage is TRBJ1-2, with D tentatively TRBD1 (6 bases). This CDR3 is 14 amino acids long. CDR1 and CDR2 (germline): LNHDA, SQIVND (reference sequence). With 6 bases removed from V and 7 bases from J, the gap between germline ends came to 18 bases. Here the CDR3 DNA reads TGTGCCAGTAGCGCATTTACAGGGCAGCGTGGCTACACCTTC. Translated, it gives CASSAFTGQRGYTF.

The gene calls are TRBV12-5 and TRBJ2-1; 8 positions agree with TRBD2. The CDR3 runs 24 residues. V was clipped by 0 bases and J by 1 base; unmatched bases: 26. Per the germline V gene, CDR1 is LGHNT and CDR2 is FRNRAP. CDR3 bases: TGTGCTAGTGGTTTGGTACGGTGGGGCGGGAGGCCCACGAACTACCTACAGTCCTACAATGAGCAGTTCTTC. Amino acids: CASGLVRWGGRPTNYLQSYNEQFF.

The gene calls are TRBV30 and TRBJ2-5; no clear D gene. This CDR3 region has 10 residues. Trimming removed 2 bases from V and 4 bases from J, with 2 bases in between. CDR1 and CDR2 (germline): GTSNPN, SVGIG (reference sequence). The CDR3 region has the DNA TGTGCCTGGAGTCGAGAGACCCAGTACTTC. Encoded protein: CAWSRETQYF.

V gene TRBV2 combines with J gene TRBJ1-5; D remains ambiguous. Germline V lookup: CDR1 SNHLY, CDR2 FYNNEI. This CDR3 comprises 14 residues. V was shortened by 1 base and J by 2 bases, with 6 bases between the two germline ends. This CDR3 reads CASSEGAGNQPQHF. CDR3 DNA: TGTGCCAGCAGTGAAGGGGCAGGCAATCAGCCCCAGCATTTT.

This clone appeared a single time. The chain is built from TRBV7-2 and TRBJ2-1; 7 bases are shared with TRBD1. This CDR3 is built from 18 residues. J gave up 7 bases and V 2 bases, and 17 bases lay outside the gene matches. The V gene's germline CDR1 is SGHTA and CDR2 FQGNSA. CDR3 DNA sequence: TGTGCCAGCAGCTTACACCCCGGACAGGCATACCGGGGAAATGAGCAGTTCTTC. Encoded protein: CASSLHPGQAYRGNEQFF.